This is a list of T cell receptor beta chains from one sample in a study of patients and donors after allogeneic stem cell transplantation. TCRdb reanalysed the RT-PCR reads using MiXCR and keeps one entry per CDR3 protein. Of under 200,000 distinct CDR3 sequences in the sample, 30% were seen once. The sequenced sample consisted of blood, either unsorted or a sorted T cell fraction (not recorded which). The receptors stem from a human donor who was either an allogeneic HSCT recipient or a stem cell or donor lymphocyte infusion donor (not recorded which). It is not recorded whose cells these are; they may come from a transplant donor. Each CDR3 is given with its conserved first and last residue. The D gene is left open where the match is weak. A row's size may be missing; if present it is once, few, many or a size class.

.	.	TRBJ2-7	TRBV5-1	CASSPQVSSYEQYF	TGCGCCAGCAGCCCGCAGGTGAGCTCCTACGAGCAGTACTTC
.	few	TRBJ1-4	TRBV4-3	CASSQELRQGGEKLFF	TGCGCCAGCAGCCAAGAGTTGAGGCAGGGCGGTGAAAAACTGTTTTTT
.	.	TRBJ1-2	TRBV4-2	CASSQDGRQNYGYTF	TGTGCCAGCAGCCAAGATGGACGGCAAAACTATGGCTACACCTTC
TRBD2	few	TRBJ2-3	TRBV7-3	CASSLSSGFGTDTQYF	TGTGCCAGCAGCTTAAGTAGCGGGTTTGGCACAGATACGCAGTATTTT
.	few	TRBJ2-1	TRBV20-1	CSARDGHFRYEQFF	TGCAGTGCTAGAGATGGACACTTTCGCTATGAGCAGTTCTTC
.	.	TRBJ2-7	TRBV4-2	CASSQDRGTYEQYF	TGTGCCAGCAGCCAAGACAGGGGTACCTACGAGCAGTACTTC
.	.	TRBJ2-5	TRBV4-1	CASSQESLASGPERTQYF	TGCGCCAGCAGCCAGGAATCCCTTGCCAGCGGTCCCGAGCGGACCCAGTACTTC
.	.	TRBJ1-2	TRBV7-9	CASSGQWGLDGYTF	TGTGCCAGCAGCGGGCAATGGGGGCTGGATGGCTACACCTTC
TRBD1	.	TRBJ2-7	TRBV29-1	CSVDGTGDYEQYF	TGCAGCGTTGACGGGACAGGGGACTACGAGCAGTACTTC
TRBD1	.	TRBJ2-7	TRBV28	CAAGTGRIEQYF	TGTGCCGCCGGGACAGGGAGGATCGAGCAGTACTTC
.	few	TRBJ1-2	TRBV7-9	CASSLEDSQYGYTF	TGTGCCAGCAGCTTAGAGGACAGTCAGTATGGCTACACCTTC
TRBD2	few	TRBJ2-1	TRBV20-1	CSARPGTSGELVF	TGCAGTGCTAGACCTGGGACTAGCGGAGAGTTGGTCTTC
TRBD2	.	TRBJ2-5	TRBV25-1	CASSELGSGRRETQYF	TGTGCCAGCAGTGAATTAGGTAGCGGGAGGAGGGAGACCCAGTACTTC
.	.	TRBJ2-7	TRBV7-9	CASSPPWGAYEQYF	TGTGCCAGCAGCCCCCCGTGGGGGGCCTACGAGCAGTACTTC
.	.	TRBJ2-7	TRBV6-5	CASSYGPWLGEQYF	TGTGCCAGCAGTTACGGTCCCTGGTTGGGGGAGCAGTACTTC
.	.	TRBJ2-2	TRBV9	CASSVPRRGANTGELFF	TGTGCCAGCAGCGTTCCACGGAGGGGGGCGAACACCGGGGAGCTGTTTTTT
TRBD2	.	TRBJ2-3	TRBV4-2	CASSHPTSGGTSTDTQYF	TGTGCCAGCAGCCACCCGACTAGCGGGGGGACTAGCACAGATACGCAGTATTTT
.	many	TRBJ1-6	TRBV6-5	CASSYGGGKSLHF	TGTGCCAGCAGTTACGGCGGTGGGAAATCCCTCCACTTT
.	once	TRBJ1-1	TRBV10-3	CAISESRGTNTEALF	TGTGCCATCAGTGAGTCCAGAGGTACGAACACTGAAGCTCTCTTT
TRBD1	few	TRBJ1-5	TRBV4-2	CASSHSGQGDQPQHF	TGTGCCAGCAGCCACTCCGGACAGGGCGATCAGCCCCAGCATTTT
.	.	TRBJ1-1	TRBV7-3	CASSPRDGTNTEAFF	TGTGCCAGCAGCCCCCGGGACGGAACGAACACTGAAGCTTTCTTT
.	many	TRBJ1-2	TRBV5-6	CASSLNNYGYTF	TGTGCCAGCAGCTTGAACAACTATGGCTACACCTTC